This T cell receptor beta chain was observed in a study of blood T cell repertoires in COVID-19 (dated by TCRdb to 2019 to 2021). Regarding the complete study: Samples covering the acute and convalescent phases of COVID-19 were provided by collaborators in the United States, Italy and Spain. The material from the prospective study consisted of cDNA or gDNA derived from T cells, B-cell-depleted T cells, or PBMCs. The dataset comprised deeply sampled blood TCRbeta repertoires from subjects exposed to, actively infected with, or recovered from COVID-19. The repertoires were released in a freely available public database intended as a resource for research on the immune response to SARS-CoV-2. The samples were drawn from two sources: the first 160 participants of the ongoing ImmuneRACE study, and 1,000 to 1,500 subjects contributed by 6 global collaborators. Nearly every sample came with metadata listing a de-identified subject ID, COVID-19 status, age in years and sex. Where available, HLA class I and class II types were taken from metadata supplied by the sample provider and were not determined by assay-based typing.

From cysteine to phenylalanine, the CDR3 is 14 amino acids long. The retained sequence is limited to the CDR3, 42 bases, with the frame set at the first base. As encoded in the germline V gene, CDR1 is SGHNT while CDR2 is YENEEA. The V and J ends are trimmed by 1 base and 2 bases, leaving 9 bases between them. Another Seattle source contributed samples from volunteer blood donors who had recovered from COVID-19. Each collaborating institution followed its own protocols to collect whole blood in K2EDTA tubes. Collaborator samples were shipped for TCRbeta analysis as frozen whole blood, isolated PBMCs, or DNA extracted from either sample type. Summary of the overall study and its limitations: Clinical and demographic metadata were provided uncurated, with the amount varying by source and participant.

To note about this clone: Its binding antigen is unknown. No base quality information exists; no much larger clone differs at one position.

TCRbeta CDR3 regions were amplified from genomic DNA by means of the immunoSEQ Assay, a bias-controlled multiplex PCR. Regarding the original processing steps: The number of nucleated cells in each sample was estimated by amplification of reference gene primers within the assay. To quantify the absolute abundance of each unique TCRbeta CDR3 rearrangement, sequence reads were collapsed and filtered. Productive Simpson clonality was computed per sample as the square root of Simpson's diversity index over productive rearrangements. TCRdb stores this immuneACCESS table with in-frame sequences only. Part of the clones is absent; in the studies checked, under half of the shortfall reflects unresolved V genes, and no reason is known for the rest. The V and J calls and the clone size are those of that table, but D and trimming were determined from the DNA. This sample holds about 250,000 clones; around 86% were observed only once. Around 1.6% of the sample goes to the ten largest clones.

Sequenced sample: peripheral blood. The V and J segments used are TRBV11-3 and TRBJ2-7, with the identity of the D gene unclear. The clonotype comes from a woman aged 55-69 years who had recovered from COVID-19. The DNA sequence is given as TGTGCCAGCAGCTTAGGAGGTAGCACCTACGAGCAGTACTTC. This is translated as CASSLGGSTYEQYF.